This T cell receptor beta chain originates from a study of naive and memory T cell subsets. Study-wide points: Over 85% of naive TCR sequences appeared only once, unlike memory subsets.

Note on this clonotype: Its matching antigen is unknown.

Trimming shortened V by 6 bases and J by 7 bases, and 12 bases separated the two germline ends. The CDR3 is made up of 13 amino acids. The germline gives CDR1 MNHEY, CDR2 SVGAGI. Two oligonucleotides, mixed equimolar, formed the beta constant-region primer covering TRBC1 and TRBC2. In TCRdb, the UMI-ligation and nested PCR reads were re-called with MiXCR into one record per CDR3 protein. This table holds approximately 140,000 distinct CDR3 sequences, approximately 17% found once. Sequential positive selection took CD4 T cells first, then CD8 T cells. The sequenced sample was naive CD4+ T cells from blood. The chain combines TRBV6-5 with TRBJ1-4; D is possibly TRBD1 (6 bases). This receptor was obtained from a human donor in good health. CDR3 nucleotides: TGTGCCAGCAGAGGGGACAAAGGTGAAAAACTGTTTTTT. Translation: CASRGDKGEKLFF.